The source of this T cell receptor (beta chain) is a study of blood T cells in healthy people across ages. V was pared by 5 bases and J by 4 bases, with 13 bases of the junction left unmatched. This CDR3 contains 17 residues. The germline gives CDR1 SGHAT, CDR2 FQDESV (reference sequence). With a J-beta primer mix and a sample-barcoded 5' primer, a second PCR ran 7 to 11 cycles. TCRdb called the 5' RACE reads again in MiXCR, with one record for every CDR3 protein. The sample has 700,000 to 850,000 distinct CDR3 sequences; approximately 53% are singletons. The chain uses TRBV11-1 and TRBJ1-2; 10 positions agree with TRBD1. The sequenced sample consisted of blood. This clonotype originated in a man older than 75 in good health. The CDR3 nucleotides read TGTGCCAGCAGCCCCGGGCGAGCGACAGGGGGCGGCTATGGCTACACCTTC. This translates into CASSPGRATGGGYGYTF.